This is a list of T cell receptor beta chains from one sample in a study of response to subunit inactivated influenza vaccine. TCRdb re-called the RT-PCR reads with MiXCR, one entry per CDR3 protein. The sample shows about 780,000 distinct CDR3 sequences, about 18% of them seen only once. The sample in question was PBMCs from blood, obtained around 5 days after vaccination. The source is a man aged 50 or older who received an inactivated influenza vaccine. CDR3s include the opening cysteine and the closing phenylalanine or tryptophan. Fields, in order: J gene, V gene, D gene, clone size, CDR3 protein, CDR3 DNA. A D gene is named only where the DNA matches it firmly. Not every row has a clone size; where given, it reads once, few, many or a size class.

J: TRBJ2-3
V: TRBV4-3
D: TRBD2
size: few
CDR3: CASSQDLGRADTQYF
DNA: TGCGCCAGCAGCCAAGACCTCGGGAGGGCAGATACGCAGTATTTT

J: TRBJ1-1
V: TRBV28
D: -
size: -
CDR3: CASRTPDNTEAFF
DNA: TGTGCCAGCAGGACACCAGACAACACTGAAGCTTTCTTT

J: TRBJ2-3
V: TRBV6-5
D: -
size: -
CDR3: CASSYLTHTDTQYF
DNA: TGTGCCAGCAGTTACTTGACACACACAGATACGCAGTATTTT

J: TRBJ1-1
V: TRBV7-3
D: -
size: -
CDR3: CASSKAVNTEAFF
DNA: TGTGCCAGCAGCAAAGCTGTGAACACTGAAGCTTTCTTT

J: TRBJ2-7
V: TRBV3-1
D: -
size: many
CDR3: CASSLVVGGEQYF
DNA: TGTGCCAGCAGCTTAGTAGTGGGTGGAGAGCAGTACTTC

J: TRBJ1-1
V: TRBV20-1
D: -
size: few
CDR3: CSAPISALNTEAFF
DNA: TGCAGTGCGCCTATTTCGGCCCTGAACACTGAAGCTTTCTTT

J: TRBJ2-2
V: TRBV6-2/TRBV6-3
D: -
size: -
CDR3: CASRDIGFGELFF
DNA: TGTGCCAGCCGGGACATCGGATTCGGGGAGCTGTTTTTT

J: TRBJ2-7
V: TRBV10-2
D: -
size: many
CDR3: CASGTTTYEQYF
DNA: TGCGCCAGCGGGACAACTACATACGAGCAGTACTTC

J: TRBJ1-4
V: TRBV6-6
D: -
size: -
CDR3: CASSYWGEKLFF
DNA: TGTGCCAGCAGTTACTGGGGGGAAAAACTGTTTTTT

J: TRBJ2-3
V: TRBV4-1
D: TRBD1
size: -
CDR3: CASSVTGAQYF
DNA: TGCGCCAGCAGCGTGACAGGGGCGCAGTATTTT

J: TRBJ2-5
V: TRBV7-8
D: TRBD1
size: -
CDR3: CASSGQGAFLQETQYF
DNA: TGTGCCAGCAGCGGACAGGGGGCCTTTCTCCAAGAGACCCAGTACTTC

J: TRBJ2-1
V: TRBV20-1
D: TRBD2
size: -
CDR3: CSARRLAGNYNEQFF
DNA: TGCAGTGCTAGACGCCTAGCGGGGAACTACAATGAGCAGTTCTTC

J: TRBJ2-1
V: TRBV6-5
D: -
size: many
CDR3: CASSYSKLEGAMGEQFF
DNA: TGTGCCAGCAGTTACTCGAAGTTGGAGGGGGCCATGGGTGAGCAGTTCTTC

J: TRBJ2-3
V: TRBV21-1
D: -
size: -
CDR3: CASIKGLAGNTDTQYF
DNA: TGTGCCAGCATAAAAGGACTAGCGGGAAACACAGATACGCAGTATTTT

J: TRBJ2-7
V: TRBV29-1
D: TRBD2
size: -
CDR3: CSALAGGMDEQYF
DNA: TGCAGCGCACTAGCGGGAGGTATGGACGAGCAGTACTTC

J: TRBJ1-4
V: TRBV13
D: TRBD1
size: few
CDR3: CASSFSGTGYEKLFF
DNA: TGTGCCAGCAGCTTTTCCGGGACAGGGTACGAAAAACTGTTTTTT

J: TRBJ2-7
V: TRBV20-1
D: -
size: few
CDR3: CSARKQAYEQYF
DNA: TGCAGTGCTAGAAAACAGGCCTACGAGCAGTACTTC

J: TRBJ1-1
V: TRBV20-1
D: -
size: -
CDR3: CSASLSPMNTEAFF
DNA: TGCAGTGCTAGTCTCAGCCCCATGAACACTGAAGCTTTCTTT

J: TRBJ2-6
V: TRBV5-1
D: -
size: once
CDR3: CATHQGGSLSGANVLTF
DNA: TGCGCCACCCACCAGGGGGGATCTCTCTCTGGGGCCAACGTCCTGACTTTC

J: TRBJ1-2
V: TRBV12-3/TRBV12-4
D: -
size: many
CDR3: CASSFRQGSNYGYTF
DNA: TGTGCCAGCAGTTTCCGGCAGGGATCTAACTATGGCTACACCTTC

J: TRBJ2-7
V: TRBV7-9
D: -
size: few
CDR3: CASSFKGIYEQYF
DNA: TGTGCCAGCAGCTTCAAGGGTATCTACGAGCAGTACTTC

J: TRBJ2-1
V: TRBV2
D: TRBD2
size: -
CDR3: CASSVGALAGTNEQFF
DNA: TGTGCCAGCAGCGTTGGGGCACTAGCGGGAACCAATGAGCAGTTCTTC

J: TRBJ2-3
V: TRBV20-1
D: -
size: few
CDR3: CSARAIGEVTDTQYF
DNA: TGCAGTGCTAGAGCCATTGGGGAGGTCACAGATACGCAGTATTTT

J: TRBJ2-2
V: TRBV29-1
D: -
size: many
CDR3: CSVLVALTGELFF
DNA: TGCAGCGTTCTTGTAGCGCTCACCGGGGAGCTGTTTTTT

J: TRBJ2-3
V: TRBV20-1
D: -
size: -
CDR3: CSARDHFADTQYF
DNA: TGCAGTGCTAGAGATCATTTTGCAGATACGCAGTATTTT

J: TRBJ2-7
V: TRBV12-3/TRBV12-4
D: TRBD1
size: many
CDR3: CASSSTGGYYEQYF
DNA: TGTGCCAGCAGTTCGACAGGGGGCTATTACGAGCAGTACTTC

J: TRBJ2-1
V: TRBV12-3/TRBV12-4
D: TRBD2
size: many
CDR3: CASSLELAGTGEQFF
DNA: TGTGCCAGCAGTTTAGAACTAGCGGGAACGGGTGAGCAGTTCTTC

J: TRBJ2-3
V: TRBV28
D: TRBD2
size: -
CDR3: CASSLSTSGRPNTQYF
DNA: TGTGCCAGCAGTCTCTCGACTAGCGGGAGGCCTAATACGCAGTATTTT

J: TRBJ2-7
V: TRBV3-1
D: TRBD2
size: many
CDR3: CASSQTTSGSQYF
DNA: TGTGCCAGCAGCCAGACTACTAGCGGGAGTCAGTACTTC

J: TRBJ1-3
V: TRBV28
D: TRBD1
size: few
CDR3: CASSTDRVVNTIYF
DNA: TGTGCCAGCAGTACCGACAGGGTGGTAAACACCATATATTTT

J: TRBJ2-5
V: TRBV7-6
D: -
size: -
CDR3: CASSLAWVRGGQETQYF
DNA: TGTGCCAGCAGCTTAGCGTGGGTGAGGGGGGGTCAAGAGACCCAGTACTTC

J: TRBJ2-1
V: TRBV5-1
D: TRBD1
size: -
CDR3: CASSWGQGRHNEQFF
DNA: TGCGCCAGCAGCTGGGGACAGGGGCGCCACAATGAGCAGTTCTTC

J: TRBJ2-2
V: TRBV20-1
D: -
size: few
CDR3: CSASTHTTGELFF
DNA: TGCAGTGCTAGCACCCACACTACCGGGGAGCTGTTTTTT

J: TRBJ2-3
V: TRBV29-1
D: TRBD2
size: many
CDR3: CSVSGRGTDTQYF
DNA: TGCAGCGTTAGTGGGAGGGGCACAGATACGCAGTATTTT

J: TRBJ2-5
V: TRBV4-2
D: -
size: -
CDR3: CASSQARDNHEETQYF
DNA: TGTGCCAGCAGCCAGGCACGGGACAACCATGAAGAGACCCAGTACTTC